Shown below are 20 T cell receptor beta chains from a single sample sequenced in a study of response to subunit inactivated influenza vaccine. Using its own MiXCR run on the RT-PCR reads, TCRdb lists one record per CDR3 protein. Of about 780,000 distinct CDR3 sequences in the sample, approximately 17% were seen once. The specimen comprised PBMCs from blood, sampled less than 6 days after vaccination. These receptors originate from a man aged 45-65 years who received an inactivated influenza vaccine.

This clonotype was detected many times. The chain recombines TRBV29-1 with TRBJ2-5; 9 nucleotides match TRBD2. The trim removed 8 bases at V and 2 bases at J, leaving 9 bases unmatched. CDR3 length: 14 residues. The germline CDR1 and CDR2 sequences are SQVTM and ANQGSEA. CDR3 sequence (DNA): TGCAGCACTTCTAGCGGGGCAGCACAAGAGACCCAGTACTTC. Translating it yields CSTSSGAAQETQYF.

The V gene is TRBV5-1, the J gene TRBJ2-3; the match to TRBD2 covers 8 bases. With 4 bases clipped from V and 4 bases from J, the junction kept 5 bases outside the gene matches. Germline CDR1 reads SGHRS; CDR2 reads YFSETQ. The CDR3 totals 14 residues. The CDR3 DNA reads as TGCGCCAGCAGCAGCGGGAGTCGGGCAGATACGCAGTATTTT. Translating gives CASSSGSRADTQYF.

Notes on this clonotype: Germline and junction disagree at one end, which may indicate a read error. The genes are TRBV20-1 and TRBJ2-2, with D unresolved. The CDR3 consists of 13 residues. The germline V gene encodes CDR1 DFQATT and CDR2 SNEGSKA (reference sequence). CDR3 sequence: CSSRLPLAGELFF. In DNA, the CDR3 is TGCAGTTCTAGATTGCCCCTCGCCGGGGAGCTGTTTTTT.

This clonotype has just one count. The CDR3 loop reads CASSHYYQGAQQTQYF. The CDR3 DNA is TGCGCCAGCAGCCATTATTACCAGGGGGCGCAACAGACCCAGTACTTC. This chain uses TRBV4-1 with TRBJ2-5; 8 positions agree with TRBD1. J was trimmed by 6 bases and V by 3 bases; bases with no gene match: 12. The germline gives CDR1 MGHRA, CDR2 YSYEKL. The CDR3 is 16 residues long.

The gene calls are TRBV21-1 and TRBJ2-7; the table's D call, TRBD2, has no DNA check behind it. TRBV21-1 is classified as a pseudogene. CDR3 length: 20 amino acids. For the CDR3, the DNA is TGTGCCAGCAGCAAATTAAGAAGCGGGAGTCGAGCTTATCCCAGTTACGAGCAGTACTTC. Residues: CASSKLRSGSRAYPSYEQYF.

The CDR3 sequence is CASSLSLAGGYEQYF. As DNA, the CDR3 is TGTGCCAGCAGTTTAAGTCTAGCGGGGGGCTACGAGCAGTACTTC. The gene calls are TRBV12-3 or TRBV12-4 and TRBJ2-7; 11 bases line up with TRBD2. The CDR3 has 15 amino acids. V dropped 2 bases and J dropped 3; count of bases not matched to a gene: 3.

CDR3 residues: CASMGASRRSETQYF. CDR3 in DNA: TGCGCCAGCATGGGGGCTTCCCGAAGGTCGGAGACCCAGTACTTC. The chain combines TRBV10-2 with TRBJ2-5, with D possibly being TRBD1 (6 bases). In germline, CDR1 is WSHSY, CDR2 SAAADI. CDR3 size: 15 residues. Deletions cut 7 bases from V and 5 bases from J, with 20 bases between.

This clonotype was recorded a few times. The V call is TRBV5-4, the J call TRBJ2-7; weak D call: TRBD1 (6 bases). The V gene lost 0 bases and the J gene lost 2 bases, with 15 bases spanning the gap. CDR1 and CDR2 (germline): SGHNT, YYREEE (reference sequence). CDR3 size: 16 residues. The CDR3 loop is CASSLGIGTTAYEQYF. CDR3 bases: TGTGCCAGCAGCTTGGGTATAGGGACAACAGCCTACGAGCAGTACTTC.

This clonotype was counted a few times. The chain couples TRBV20-1 to TRBJ1-5, with D possibly being TRBD1 (5 bases). Germline V gives CDR1 DFQATT, CDR2 SNEGSKA (reference sequence). V was clipped by 0 bases and J by 3 bases, with 9 bases between them. The CDR3 sequence is 14 residues long. Here the CDR3 reads CSARDAGINQPQHF. The DNA for the CDR3 is TGCAGTGCTAGAGATGCAGGGATCAATCAGCCCCAGCATTTT.

This clonotype appeared a few times. CDR3 sequence (DNA): TGTGCCAGCAGCGACACCGGGACTAGCGTTGAGACCCAGTACTTC. Translation: CASSDTGTSVETQYF. The chain carries TRBV5-6 and TRBJ2-5; TRBD2 agrees at 10 bases. From germline, CDR1 is SGHDT and CDR2 YYEEEE. The CDR3 sequence is 15 residues long. V lost 4 bases to trimming and J lost 5 bases; unmatched junction nucleotides: 8.

The table lists this clonotype with a few counts. The V and J genes are TRBV7-6 and TRBJ2-7; 7 bases are shared with TRBD1. Germline V gene data show CDR1 as SGHVS and CDR2 as FNYEAQ. V dropped 3 bases and J dropped 2; count of bases not matched to a gene: 7. The CDR3 is 15 amino acids. Here the CDR3 reads CASSLAQGPTYEQYF. Here the CDR3 DNA reads TGTGCCAGCAGCTTGGCACAGGGGCCTACCTACGAGCAGTACTTC.

The chain carries TRBV7-9 and TRBJ2-2, with a possible D match to TRBD1 (5 bases). This CDR3 is built from 14 residues. Per the germline V gene, CDR1 is SEHNR and CDR2 is FQNEAQ (reference sequence). Trimming cost V 5 bases and J 4 bases, with 11 bases left between them. This CDR3 reads CASSTRQSTGELFF. The CDR3 DNA follows: TGTGCCAGCAGCACTCGACAGAGCACCGGGGAGCTGTTTTTT. Filled out from reference TRBV7-9 and TRBJ2-2, the complete variable domain reads DTGVSQNPRHKITKRGQNVTFRCDPISEHNRLYWYRQTLGQGPEFLTYFQNEAQLEKSRLLSDRFSAERPKGSFSTLEIQRTEQGDSAMYLCASSTRQSTGELFFGEGSRLTVL.

V and J are TRBV18 and TRBJ2-7, with D unresolved. The CDR3 runs to 14 residues. Germline CDR1 is KGHSH and CDR2 is LQKENI. The ends were cut back, 0 bases at V and 2 bases at J, with 8 bases in the middle. The CDR3 region is CASSPPRPAYEQYF. The CDR3, as DNA: TGTGCCAGCTCACCACCGCGTCCGGCCTACGAGCAGTACTTC.

This clonotype has a count of ten or more. The V call is TRBV19, the J call TRBJ1-5; 7 bases align to TRBD1. Germline V CDR1 and CDR2: LNHDA, SQIVND (reference sequence). The V gene end was trimmed by 6 bases and the J gene end by 1 base; junction bases not matched to a gene: 6. The length of the CDR3 is 15 residues. CDR3 residues: CASRSTGQSNQPQHF. The CDR3 nucleotides read TGTGCCAGTAGATCGACAGGGCAGAGCAATCAGCCCCAGCATTTT.

The rearrangement links TRBV24-1 to TRBJ2-1; 10 bases map to TRBD2. J lost 4 bases, V lost 5 bases, and 7 bases had no gene match. The CDR3 loop spans 16 amino acids. Germline CDR1 is KGHDR and CDR2 is SFDVKD. CDR3 bases: TGTGCCACCAGTGGTCAAGCGGGAGGGCCATACAATGAGCAGTTCTTC. It specifies CATSGQAGGPYNEQFF.

The chain is built from TRBV29-1 and TRBJ2-7; TRBD1 is a possible D gene (5 bases). V was clipped by 7 bases and J by 5 bases, with 12 bases between them. CDR1 SQVTM and CDR2 ANQGSEA come from the germline V gene. This CDR3 comprises 11 residues. The CDR3 loop reads CSGREKDEQYF. The CDR3 coding sequence is TGCAGCGGCAGGGAAAAGGACGAGCAGTACTTC.

The V call is TRBV20-1, the J call TRBJ2-4, with 9 nucleotides matching TRBD2. Germline V gene sequence: CDR1 DFQATT, CDR2 SNEGSKA (reference sequence). This CDR3 is 17 amino acids long. Trimming took 2 bases from V and 5 from J; bases not matched to a gene: 13. Written as DNA, the CDR3 is TGCAGTGCTAGACCTTATCTTAGCGGGAGAAACCAAAACATTCAGTACTTC. Protein product: CSARPYLSGRNQNIQYF.

This clonotype appeared a few times. The chain carries TRBV27 and TRBJ2-7, with 10 bases fitting TRBD2. V lost 5 bases to trimming and J lost 2 bases; unmatched junction nucleotides: 3. There are 14 residues in the CDR3. CDR1 and CDR2 (germline): MNHEY, SMNVEV (reference sequence). CDR3 sequence: CASSGGLATYEQYF. CDR3 bases: TGTGCCAGCAGTGGGGGACTAGCGACCTACGAGCAGTACTTC.

This chain connects TRBV4-3 to TRBJ2-1; D not certain. The CDR3 has 13 residues. Germline V gene sequence: CDR1 LGHNA, CDR2 YSLEER. The V and J ends lost 0 bases and 5 bases respectively, with 5 bases between them. The CDR3 DNA is TGCGCCAGCAGCCAAGATTTCGACAATGAGCAGTTCTTC. Translated, it gives CASSQDFDNEQFF.

This clonotype has a handful of counts. The V gene is TRBV20-1, the J gene TRBJ1-1; TRBD1 matches 8 bases. Germline values: CDR1 DFQATT, CDR2 SNEGSKA (reference sequence). CDR3 size: 16 residues. Germline trimming cut 3 bases from V and 1 base from J; bases unmatched to any gene: 10. CDR3 sequence: CSARATGATGNTEAFF. CDR3 DNA sequence: TGCAGTGCTAGGGCGACAGGGGCGACCGGGAACACTGAAGCTTTCTTT.